This passage covers 19 T cell receptor beta chains from one sample sequenced in a study of blood T cell repertoires in COVID-19. Produced via immunoSEQ multiplex PCR; TCRdb's table is partial and in-frame only. The table has fewer than 400,000 clones, 90% seen once; the top ten hold 2.9%. The sample consisted of peripheral blood. The receptors here all came from a young woman with COVID-19, enrolled during active disease.

V gene TRBV7-7 combines with J gene TRBJ2-3, with no clear D. The V end was cut by 1 base, the J end by 2 bases, with 10 bases between. This CDR3 contains 15 residues. CDR1 and CDR2 (germline): SSHAT, FNYEAQ (reference sequence). As DNA, the CDR3 is TGTGCCAGCAGCTTAGGAGGTGGAAACACAGATACGCAGTATTTT. Encoded protein: CASSLGGGNTDTQYF.

CDR3 coding DNA: TGTGCCTGGAGTGTACTGGACAGGGTATGGACTGAAGCTTTCTTT. It codes for CAWSVLDRVWTEAFF. The chain recombines TRBV30 with TRBJ1-1; 8 bases are a match to TRBD1. This CDR3 comprises 15 residues. V was pared by 0 bases and J by 5 bases, with 8 bases of the junction left unmatched. Per the germline V gene, CDR1 is GTSNPN and CDR2 is SVGIG (reference sequence).

The rearrangement uses TRBV3-1 (or the pseudogene TRBV3-2) and TRBJ1-5; D is unclear. CDR1 is LGHDT, CDR2 YNNKEL, per germline (reference sequence). V lost 0 bases and J 0 bases, leaving 3 bases between the germline ends. The CDR3 is made up of 14 amino acids. The CDR3 loop is CASSQESSNQPQHF. The DNA of the CDR3 is TGTGCCAGCAGCCAAGAGAGTAGCAATCAGCCCCAGCATTTT.

This clone was counted once. The rearrangement uses TRBV11-2 and TRBJ2-3; D call uncertain. V lost 1 base to trimming and J lost 4 bases, with 12 bases between them. The CDR3 is 15 residues long. CDR1 and CDR2 from the germline V gene are SGHAT and FQNNGV. DNA of the CDR3: TGTGCCAGCAGCTTAGGACTTACCAAACCAGATACGCAGTATTTT. It codes for CASSLGLTKPDTQYF.

The CDR3 loop is CASSYDGTGVVYGYTF. The CDR3 DNA is TGTGCCAGCAGCTATGACGGGACAGGGGTTGTCTATGGCTACACCTTC. V is TRBV5-4 and J is TRBJ1-2; 10 nucleotides line up with TRBD1. The CDR3 runs 16 residues. The J segment lost 4 bases and the V segment lost 3 bases, leaving 9 bases of the junction unmatched. Germline lookup yields CDR1 SGHNT and CDR2 YYREEE (reference sequence).

V and J are TRBV24-1 and TRBJ2-1, with D tentatively TRBD1 (6 bases). Germline V gives CDR1 KGHDR, CDR2 SFDVKD. There are 12 residues in the CDR3. V lost 6 bases and J 7 bases, leaving 9 bases between the germline ends. Here the CDR3 DNA reads TGTGCCACCAGTACCAGGGGTAATGAGCAGTTCTTC. Translation gives CATSTRGNEQFF.

The rearrangement joins TRBV9 to TRBJ1-1; TRBD1 might be the D (5 bases). The CDR3 sequence is 15 residues long. The germline gives CDR1 SGDLS, CDR2 YYNGEE. Trimming took off 4 bases at V and 1 base at J, with 14 bases between the two ends. The CDR3 DNA sequence: TGTGCCAGCAGCCCGAGGGAGGGGAGGAACACTGAAGCTTTCTTT. Its translation: CASSPREGRNTEAFF.

This clone was detected once. Here the CDR3 reads CASMGSGTYEQYF. The CDR3 DNA reads as TGTGCCAGCATGGGAAGCGGTACCTACGAGCAGTACTTC. This chain joins TRBV27 and TRBJ2-7; the D gene is possibly TRBD2 (5 bases). This CDR3 is built from 13 residues. Trimming cost V 7 bases and J 2 bases, with 12 bases left between them. The germline gives CDR1 MNHEY, CDR2 SMNVEV (reference sequence).

V usage is TRBV5-5 and J usage is TRBJ1-5; D perhaps matches TRBD1 (6 bases). CDR1 and CDR2 from the germline V gene are SGHKS and YYEKEE (reference sequence). V lost 4 bases, J lost 4 bases, and 12 bases lay in between. The CDR3 contains 14 residues. The CDR3 region is CASSGARGNQPQHF. CDR3 nucleotide sequence: TGTGCCAGCAGCGGGGCCAGGGGTAATCAGCCCCAGCATTTT. Looking up the rest from reference TRBV5-5 and TRBJ1-5 gives the full variable domain: DAGVTQSPTHLIKTRGQQVTLRCSPISGHKSVSWYQQVLGQGPQFIFQYYEKEERGRGNFPDRFSARQFPNYSSELNVNALLLGDSALYLCASSGARGNQPQHFGDGTRLSIL.

At least ten counts were recorded for this clone. J is TRBJ2-7 and V is TRBV6-1; D not resolved. Deletions cut 2 bases from V and 9 bases from J, with 8 bases between. The CDR3 is 11 amino acids. Germline lookup yields CDR1 MNHNS and CDR2 SASEGT. The CDR3 DNA is TGTGCCAGCAGTGAATCGTCTTGGCAGTACTTC. Protein: CASSESSWQYF.

The chain carries TRBV19 and TRBJ2-1; TRBD2 agrees at 7 bases. This CDR3 is built from 16 residues. With V trimmed by 4 bases and J by 7 bases, 13 bases remained unmatched. The germline V gene has CDR1 LNHDA and CDR2 SQIVND (reference sequence). CDR3: CASSKLAGRAWNEQFF. CDR3 coding DNA: TGTGCCAGTAGTAAACTAGCTGGGAGGGCCTGGAATGAGCAGTTCTTC.

This chain uses TRBV30 with TRBJ1-1; TRBD1 matches 10 bases. After removal of 8 bases from V and 0 bases from J, the junction contained 6 bases not matched to a gene. In germline, CDR1 is GTSNPN, CDR2 SVGIG (reference sequence). The CDR3 contains 14 residues. The CDR3 spells CALDRGGLNTEAFF. CDR3 nucleotide sequence: TGTGCCCTGGACAGGGGGGGGTTGAACACTGAAGCTTTCTTT.

The chain combines TRBV28 with TRBJ2-6; tentatively, D is TRBD2 (5 bases). Germline V gene data show CDR1 as MDHEN and CDR2 as SYDVKM. V lost 4 bases, J lost 0 bases, and 7 bases lay in between. CDR3 length: 15 amino acids. The CDR3 DNA reads as TGTGCCAGCAGTTCCGCGGGCTCTGGGGCCAACGTCCTGACTTTC. This translates into CASSSAGSGANVLTF.

J is TRBJ1-3 and V is TRBV7-7; 8 positions match TRBD1. The ends lost 8 bases at V and 0 bases at J; junction bases unmatched: 6. Germline lookup yields CDR1 SSHAT and CDR2 FNYEAQ (reference sequence). The CDR3 has 15 residues. CDR3 in amino acids: CASETGQASGNTIYF. As DNA, the CDR3 is TGTGCCAGCGAGACGGGACAGGCCTCTGGAAACACCATATATTTT.

This rearrangement joins TRBV7-3 to TRBJ2-1; TRBD2 matches at 12 bases. CDR1 is SGHTA, CDR2 FQGTGA, per germline. There are 15 residues in the CDR3. Trimming removed 4 bases from V and 6 bases from J; junction bases left unmatched: 4. In DNA, the CDR3 is TGTGCCAGCAGCTCACCGGGACTAGCGGGCAATGAGCAGTTCTTC. It codes for CASSSPGLAGNEQFF.

This chain links TRBV2 with TRBJ2-5, with 9 bases matching TRBD1. J gave up 4 bases and V 7 bases, and 10 bases lay outside the gene matches. This CDR3 is 15 amino acids long. Germline lookup yields CDR1 SNHLY and CDR2 FYNNEI. In nucleotides, the CDR3 is TGTGCCAGCACCCTCGGGACAGGGATAGGAGAGACCCAGTACTTC. Translated: CASTLGTGIGETQYF.

The chain links TRBV27 to TRBJ2-6; 8 bases are a match to TRBD1. Germline CDR1 and CDR2: MNHEY and SMNVEV (reference sequence). The CDR3 length is 17 residues. V lost 6 bases and J lost 2; bases outside the gene matches: 9. Here the CDR3 reads CASSLFKDRAGANVLTF. CDR3 bases: TGTGCCAGCAGCCTTTTCAAGGACAGGGCTGGGGCCAACGTCCTGACTTTC.

This chain uses TRBV6-5 with TRBJ2-5, with D maybe TRBD1 (5 bases). This CDR3 comprises 13 residues. The V and J ends lost 8 bases and 4 bases respectively, with 14 bases between them. The germline gives CDR1 MNHEY, CDR2 SVGAGI. The CDR3 loop is CASGQGGSETQYF. The CDR3 DNA reads TGTGCCAGCGGTCAGGGTGGCTCAGAGACCCAGTACTTC.

The chain uses TRBV27 and TRBJ2-5, with TRBD1 identical over 7 bases. With 8 bases clipped from V and 5 bases from J, the junction kept 11 bases outside the gene matches. CDR1 MNHEY and CDR2 SMNVEV come from the germline V gene (reference sequence). CDR3 length: 14 amino acids. This CDR3 is CASGRQGGGETQYF. The CDR3 DNA reads as TGTGCCAGCGGTAGACAGGGCGGAGGCGAGACCCAGTACTTC.